The 9 T cell receptor beta chains below were found in one sample sequenced in a study of blood T cells in healthy people across ages. A J-beta primer mix and a sample-barcoded 5' primer were used in a second PCR of about 7 to 12 cycles. TCRdb fed the 5' RACE reads into MiXCR, producing one record per CDR3 protein. This table has about 500,000 distinct CDR3 sequences, about 24% appearing once. These data were also filed under a second study, of T cells of mothers and their children.

The sample was blood. The receptor source for this set is a boy between 10 and 17 years old in good health.

This sequence joins TRBV2 and TRBJ2-6; no firm D call. The ends were cut back, 10 bases at V and 2 bases at J, with 12 bases in the middle. Germline values: CDR1 SNHLY, CDR2 FYNNEI. The CDR3 is made up of 14 amino acids. In nucleotides, the CDR3 is TGTGCCATTGATGTCCAAACTGGGGCCAACGTCCTGACTTTC. Protein sequence: CAIDVQTGANVLTF.

The chain couples TRBV5-1 to TRBJ1-2, with D tentatively TRBD1 (6 bases). There are 16 residues in the CDR3. CDR1 is SGHRS and CDR2 is YFSETQ in the germline V gene. Trimming removed 0 bases at V and 6 bases at J, with 18 bases between. The chain's CDR3 is CASSLDPRQGTHGYTF. The CDR3 nucleotides are TGCGCCAGCAGCTTGGATCCGAGGCAGGGGACCCATGGCTACACCTTC.

This clonotype has more than one count but fewer than ten. The V gene is TRBV5-6, the J gene TRBJ2-3, with 10 bases lining up with TRBD2. Trimming took 2 bases from V and 6 from J; bases not matched to a gene: 3. The CDR3 extends over 14 amino acids. The germline gives CDR1 SGHDT, CDR2 YYEEEE. The CDR3 is CASSLLAGSDTQYF. As DNA, the CDR3 is TGTGCCAGCAGCTTACTAGCGGGAAGCGATACGCAGTATTTT.

This clonotype was observed a handful of times. The chain has TRBV20-1 and TRBJ1-1; D remains unclear. In germline, CDR1 is DFQATT, CDR2 SNEGSKA (reference sequence). This CDR3 has 13 residues. V lost 4 bases, J lost 0 bases, and 9 bases lay in between. CDR3 bases: TGCAGTGCTACGGACTCGATGAACACTGAAGCTTTCTTT. Amino acid sequence: CSATDSMNTEAFF.

This clonotype was detected only a few times. The chain couples TRBV14 to TRBJ2-3; 9 bases are a match to TRBD2. The CDR3 is 20 amino acids. The ends lost 1 base at V and 2 bases at J; junction bases unmatched: 16. Germline V CDR1 and CDR2: SGHDN, FVKESK. CDR3 in DNA: TGTGCCAGCAGCCAAGGTTTCTTGTTAGCGGGAGTGACCAACACAGATACGCAGTATTTT. This gives the protein CASSQGFLLAGVTNTDTQYF.

The gene calls are TRBV2 and TRBJ2-7; D is perhaps TRBD2 (5 bases). Germline V lookup: CDR1 SNHLY, CDR2 FYNNEI. V shed 8 bases and J shed 2 bases, with 16 bases lying between them. The CDR3 covers 14 residues. The CDR3 here is CASAQRAGTYEQYF. As DNA, the CDR3 is TGTGCCAGCGCACAGAGGGCAGGTACCTACGAGCAGTACTTC.

This clonotype came up many times. The chain carries TRBV28 and TRBJ1-5; 7 bases agree with TRBD1. The CDR3 runs to 13 residues. Germline loops: CDR1 MDHEN, CDR2 SYDVKM. Unmatched junction bases numbered 3, after V lost 3 bases and J lost 7 bases. CDR3 in amino acids: CASSLEGQQPQHF. The CDR3 nucleotides are TGTGCCAGCAGTTTGGAGGGACAGCAGCCCCAGCATTTT.

This clonotype was observed a handful of times. The chain joins TRBV9 to TRBJ2-2; TRBD2 matches 8 bases. CDR3 length: 15 amino acids. Germline V gene lookup returns CDR1 SGDLS and CDR2 YYNGEE. V lost 4 bases and J lost 5; bases outside the gene matches: 7. CDR3 protein: CASSHPLAGTGELFF. The CDR3 nucleotides read TGTGCCAGCAGCCACCCTTTAGCGGGGACCGGGGAGCTGTTTTTT.

A few counts support this clonotype. The chain links TRBV10-3 to TRBJ2-7; maybe TRBD1 (9 bases). Germline CDR1 reads ENHRY; CDR2 reads SYGVKD. V lost 0 bases and J lost 6, with 18 bases in between. The CDR3 is 16 residues long. This chain's CDR3 is CAISESTGGTGREQYF. The CDR3 DNA follows: TGTGCCATCAGTGAGTCGACGGGAGGGACAGGGCGCGAGCAGTACTTC.